This T cell receptor beta chain appears in the sequencing data of a study of blood T cell repertoires in COVID-19. On the study more broadly: COVID-19 samples collected from the United States, Italy and Spain covered acute and convalescent phases. The cDNA or gDNA used as material had been derived from T cells, B-cell-depleted T cells, or PBMCs.

Authors' data handling: Estimates of nucleated cell counts were drawn from the amplification of reference gene primers. The table came from immunoSEQ multiplex PCR; TCRdb's copy has only in-frame clones and leaves some out. V and J calls plus clone size are reproduced from that table; the DNA served to infer D and trimming. The top ten hold around 2.5% of the sample, which has about 260,000 clones, more than 85% seen once. V lost 1 base and J lost 5, with 10 bases in between. Germline V gene lookup returns CDR1 MNHEY and CDR2 SMNVEV (reference sequence). This CDR3 has 14 amino acids. Followed over time, Seattle patients had been enrolled while infection was active.

This TCR was sampled from a person aged 18 to 30 with COVID-19, enrolled during active disease. Sequencing input: peripheral blood. The chain employs TRBV27 and TRBJ2-3, with D possibly being TRBD2 (6 bases). The CDR3 sequence: CASSLFSGGDTQYF. The CDR3 nucleotides are TGTGCCAGCAGTTTATTCTCCGGGGGAGATACGCAGTATTTT.